Each of the 13 T cell receptor beta chains below was sequenced from the same sample in a study of quantifying T cell responses using KT2 cells. Study-level information: RNA was reverse transcribed with TCR alpha and beta constant-region primers.

An oligo carrying a UMI was ligated to the cDNA 3' end. The first PCR ran 4 to 5 cycles with an equimolar RC1.1 and RC1.2 beta primer mix. MiXCR was run by TCRdb on the UMI-ligation and nested PCR reads, yielding one entry per CDR3 protein. The data contain fewer than 50,000 distinct CDR3 sequences, more than 9% of them singletons. Source material: PBMCs spiked with cells of the T cell clone KT2. The receptors derive from a human donor.

This clonotype was detected ten times or more. The rearrangement links TRBV3-1 to TRBJ2-1; D may be TRBD2 (6 bases). Germline lookup yields CDR1 LGHDT and CDR2 YNNKEL (reference sequence). The CDR3 sequence is 19 residues long. V was shortened by 0 bases and J by 3 bases, with 21 bases between the two germline ends. Here the CDR3 DNA reads TGTGCCAGCAGCCAAGAACTCCCGGCGGGACTCGGGGGCTACAATGAGCAGTTCTTC. Amino acid sequence: CASSQELPAGLGGYNEQFF.

This clonotype was seen only a few times. The gene calls are TRBV10-1 and TRBJ1-1; no reliable D call. The CDR3 totals 14 residues. Germline CDR1 is WNHNN and CDR2 is SYGVQD (reference sequence). V dropped 0 bases and J dropped 0 bases, with 5 bases sitting between them. The CDR3 is CASSESGVNTEAFF. The CDR3, as DNA: TGCGCCAGCAGTGAGTCCGGGGTGAACACTGAAGCTTTCTTT.

This clonotype was picked up many times. This chain links TRBV7-2 with TRBJ2-3; no clear D gene. Trimming left V 5 bases short and J 4 bases short, with 16 bases between. The CDR3 has 15 amino acids. Germline values: CDR1 SGHTA, CDR2 FQGNSA. Here the CDR3 reads CASSPAVPNADTQYF. DNA of the CDR3: TGTGCCAGCAGCCCGGCGGTCCCTAACGCAGATACGCAGTATTTT.

This clonotype was seen only a few times. This CDR3 is CSARATGGLETQYF. In DNA, the CDR3 is TGCAGTGCTAGGGCGACAGGGGGCTTGGAGACCCAGTACTTC. The J gene is TRBJ2-5, the V gene TRBV20-1; 10 bases fit TRBD1. The CDR3 extends over 14 amino acids. Germline V gene sequence: CDR1 DFQATT, CDR2 SNEGSKA (reference sequence). The V gene end was trimmed by 3 bases and the J gene end by 5 bases; junction bases not matched to a gene: 6.

By share of the sample, this clonotype is medium-sized. The chain employs TRBV6-4 and TRBJ2-2, with 7 bases lining up with TRBD1. CDR1 is MRHNA and CDR2 is SNTAGT in the germline V gene. The CDR3 loop spans 14 amino acids. Losses at the gene ends were 4 bases for V and 3 bases for J; bases not matched to a gene: 2. The CDR3 protein is CASSAGTDTGELFF. DNA of the CDR3: TGTGCCAGCAGTGCCGGGACAGACACCGGGGAGCTGTTTTTT.

The J gene is TRBJ1-2, the V gene TRBV7-6, with 7 bases fitting TRBD1. Germline V lookup: CDR1 SGHVS, CDR2 FNYEAQ. After removal of 0 bases from V and 7 bases from J, the junction contained 11 bases not matched to a gene. This CDR3 spans 16 amino acids. This CDR3 is CASSLAAGQAYAGYTF. CDR3 nucleotides: TGTGCCAGCAGCTTAGCCGCCGGACAGGCGTACGCTGGCTACACCTTC. Variable domain in full (rest from reference TRBV7-6 and TRBJ1-2): GAGVSQSPRYKVTKRGQDVALRCDPISGHVSLYWYRQALGQGPEFLTYFNYEAQQDKSGLPNDRFSAERPEGSISTLTIQRTEQRDSAMYRCASSLAAGQAYAGYTFGSGTRLTVV.

The chain recombines TRBV5-1 with TRBJ1-3; no definite D call. The CDR3 consists of 16 residues. Germline V gene data show CDR1 as SGHRS and CDR2 as YFSETQ. V lost 0 bases, J lost 0 bases, and 10 bases lay in between. The CDR3 DNA is TGCGCCAGCAGCTTGGAGCGGGGTATCTCTGGAAACACCATATATTTT. It specifies CASSLERGISGNTIYF.

This clonotype appeared a few times. This chain joins TRBV4-1 and TRBJ1-1; the match to TRBD1 covers 9 bases. Trimming took 3 bases from V and 7 from J; bases not matched to a gene: 6. Germline loops: CDR1 MGHRA, CDR2 YSYEKL. The CDR3 runs to 14 residues. The CDR3 spells CASSHLDRGLEAFF. The CDR3 DNA reads as TGCGCCAGCAGCCACCTGGACAGGGGCCTTGAAGCTTTCTTT.

Many counts were recorded for this clonotype. This rearrangement joins TRBV20-1 to TRBJ2-3, with a possible D match to TRBD1 (6 bases). CDR3 length: 15 amino acids. Per germline, CDR1 DFQATT and CDR2 SNEGSKA (reference sequence). Trimming cost V 2 bases and J 0 bases, with 12 bases left between them. The CDR3 loop reads CSARNRELSTDTQYF. The CDR3 nucleotides read TGCAGTGCTAGAAACAGGGAATTGAGCACAGATACGCAGTATTTT.

In this sample, this clonotype turned up many times. This chain connects TRBV20-1 to TRBJ2-6, with D perhaps matching TRBD1 (5 bases). Trimming pared 3 bases from V and 0 bases from J, leaving 12 bases between. Germline V lookup: CDR1 DFQATT, CDR2 SNEGSKA (reference sequence). The CDR3 spans 16 residues. CDR3 residues: CSASADSPSGANVLTF. The CDR3 DNA is TGCAGTGCTAGCGCAGACAGCCCCTCTGGGGCCAACGTCCTGACTTTC.

At least ten counts were recorded for this clonotype. This chain joins TRBV4-2 and TRBJ1-1; TRBD1 might be the D (5 bases). V lost 3 bases to trimming and J lost 2 bases, with 10 bases between them. The CDR3 length is 14 residues. Germline CDR1 LGHNA, CDR2 YNFKEQ. CDR3 coding DNA: TGTGCCAGCAGCCACGAACAGGTTAACACTGAAGCTTTCTTT. Translation gives CASSHEQVNTEAFF.

In its sample, this clonotype was seen a few times. This chain connects TRBV7-9 to TRBJ2-7, with D perhaps TRBD2 (6 bases). The CDR3 extends over 14 amino acids. The germline V gene has CDR1 SEHNR and CDR2 FQNEAQ (reference sequence). The ends were cut back, 3 bases at V and 1 base at J, with 10 bases in the middle. In DNA, the CDR3 is TGTGCCAGCAGCTTCTCGGGGGAGTCCTACGAGCAGTACTTC. Its translation: CASSFSGESYEQYF.

CDR3 nucleotide sequence: TGTGCCAGCAGCTTAGGGGGCGAGGAAAAACTGTTTTTT. It specifies CASSLGGEEKLFF. The rearrangement uses TRBV7-6 and TRBJ1-4, with a weak D call TRBD1 (5 bases). There are 13 residues in the CDR3. Germline loops: CDR1 SGHVS, CDR2 FNYEAQ. Trimming pared 1 base from V and 8 bases from J, leaving 8 bases between. The full variable domain, its missing parts supplied by reference TRBV7-6 and TRBJ1-4, is GAGVSQSPRYKVTKRGQDVALRCDPISGHVSLYWYRQALGQGPEFLTYFNYEAQQDKSGLPNDRFSAERPEGSISTLTIQRTEQRDSAMYRCASSLGGEEKLFFGSGTQLSVL.